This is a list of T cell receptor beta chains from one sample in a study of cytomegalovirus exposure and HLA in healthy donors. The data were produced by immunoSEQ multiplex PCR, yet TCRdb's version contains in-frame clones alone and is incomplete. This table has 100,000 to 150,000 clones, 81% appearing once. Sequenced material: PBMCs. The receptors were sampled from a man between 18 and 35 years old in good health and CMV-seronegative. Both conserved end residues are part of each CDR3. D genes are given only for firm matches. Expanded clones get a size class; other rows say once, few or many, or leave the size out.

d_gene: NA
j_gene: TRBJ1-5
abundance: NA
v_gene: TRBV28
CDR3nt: TGTGCCAGCAGTTTAGAAAGGCGGCATAGCAATCAGCCCCAGCATTTT
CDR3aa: CASSLERRHSNQPQHF

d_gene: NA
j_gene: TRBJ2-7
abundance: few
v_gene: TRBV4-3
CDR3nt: TGCGCCAGCAGCCAAGATACGAGTGGCGGGACCGAGCAGTACTTC
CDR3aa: CASSQDTSGGTEQYF

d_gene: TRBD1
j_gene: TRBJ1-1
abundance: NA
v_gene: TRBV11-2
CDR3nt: TGTGCCAGCAGCTCAACAGGGGTAAAAGCTTTCTTT
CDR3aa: CASSSTGVKAFF

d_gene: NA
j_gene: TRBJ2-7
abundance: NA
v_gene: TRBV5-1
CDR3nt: TGCGCCAGCAGCTTGCCGAACTTGGGGACTGAAGGGGGGGACGAGCAGTACTTC
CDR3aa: CASSLPNLGTEGGDEQYF

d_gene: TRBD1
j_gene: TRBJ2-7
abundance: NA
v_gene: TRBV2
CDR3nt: TGTGCCAGCGGGACAGAGTACGAGCAGTACTTC
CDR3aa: CASGTEYEQYF

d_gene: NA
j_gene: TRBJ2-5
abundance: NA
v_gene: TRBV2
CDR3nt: TGTGCCAGCAGTATACAAGGGGCCCCGGAGACCCAGTACTTC
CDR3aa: CASSIQGAPETQYF

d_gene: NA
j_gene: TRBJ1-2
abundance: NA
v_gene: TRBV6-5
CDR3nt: TGTGCCAGCAGACCCGACAGCCCCCATAGGGGCTACACCTTC
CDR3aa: CASRPDSPHRGYTF

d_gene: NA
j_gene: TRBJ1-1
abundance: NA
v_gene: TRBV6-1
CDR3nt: TGTGCCAGCAACAGGGAAAGGGTCCAGGGCACTGAAGCTTTCTTT
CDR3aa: CASNRERVQGTEAFF

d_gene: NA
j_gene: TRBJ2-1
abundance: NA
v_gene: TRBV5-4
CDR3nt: TGTGCCAGCAGCCCCCAAGGTGGGACACAGATCCTCTCCTACAATGAGCAGTTCTTC
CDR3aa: CASSPQGGTQILSYNEQFF

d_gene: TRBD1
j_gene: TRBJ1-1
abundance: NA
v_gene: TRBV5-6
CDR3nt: TGTGCCAGCAGCTCGCCTCCGGGACAGGGAGGAGCTTTCTTT
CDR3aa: CASSSPPGQGGAFF

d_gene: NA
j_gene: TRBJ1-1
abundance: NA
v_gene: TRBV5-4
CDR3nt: TGTGCCAGCACGTCGAACTGGAACACTGAAGCTTTCTTT
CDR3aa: CASTSNWNTEAFF

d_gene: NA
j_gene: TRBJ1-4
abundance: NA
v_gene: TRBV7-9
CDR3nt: TGTTCCAGCAGGTCGTTTAATGAAAAACTGTTTTTT
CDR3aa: CSSRSFNEKLFF

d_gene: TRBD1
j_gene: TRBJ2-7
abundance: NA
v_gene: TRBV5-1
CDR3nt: TGCGCCAGCAGCCCCAGACCAGGGGGCGGTTACGAGCAGTACTTC
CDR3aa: CASSPRPGGGYEQYF

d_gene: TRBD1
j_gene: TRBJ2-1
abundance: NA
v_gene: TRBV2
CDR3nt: TGTGCCAGCAGTGAAACCCGGGACAGGGGGTTCTTC
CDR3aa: CASSETRDRGFF

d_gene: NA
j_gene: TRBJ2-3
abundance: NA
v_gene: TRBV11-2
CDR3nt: TGTGCCAGCAGCTTGCTTCGGGGCACAGATACGCAGTATTTT
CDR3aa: CASSLLRGTDTQYF

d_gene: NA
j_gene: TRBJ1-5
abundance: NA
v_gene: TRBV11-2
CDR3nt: TGTGCCAGCAGCCTGCAGGGGAAAAGCAATCAGCCCCAGCATTTT
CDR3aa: CASSLQGKSNQPQHF

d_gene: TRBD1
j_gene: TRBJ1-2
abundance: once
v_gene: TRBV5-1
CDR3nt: TGCGCCAGCAGCGGGACAGGGGGCGGGTTCGGTGGCTACACCTTC
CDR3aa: CASSGTGGGFGGYTF

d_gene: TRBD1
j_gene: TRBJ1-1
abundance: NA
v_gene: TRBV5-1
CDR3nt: TGCGCCAGCAGCAGACAGGGGGCGGACACTGAAGCTTTCTTT
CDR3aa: CASSRQGADTEAFF

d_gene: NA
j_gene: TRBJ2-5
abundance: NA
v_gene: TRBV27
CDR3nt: TGTGCCAGCAGTTGGTCCGGTGTTCAAGAGACCCAGTACTTC
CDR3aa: CASSWSGVQETQYF

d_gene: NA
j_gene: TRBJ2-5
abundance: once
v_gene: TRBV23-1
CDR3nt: TGCGCCAGCACCTCAGCCGGGAACCAAGAGACCCAGTACTTC
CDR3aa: CASTSAGNQETQYF

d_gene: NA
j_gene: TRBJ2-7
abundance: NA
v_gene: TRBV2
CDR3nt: TGTGCCAGCAGTGGGCAGGGTTTGGAGCAGTACTTC
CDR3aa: CASSGQGLEQYF

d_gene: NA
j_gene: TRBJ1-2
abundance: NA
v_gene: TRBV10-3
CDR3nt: TGTGCCATCAGTGAGACTCCGGGGTCGACGGCTGGTGGCTACACCTTC
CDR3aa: CAISETPGSTAGGYTF

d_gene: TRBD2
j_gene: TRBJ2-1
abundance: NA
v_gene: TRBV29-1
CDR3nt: TGCAGCGGCGGACTAGCGGACTACAATGAGCAGTTCTTC
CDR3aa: CSGGLADYNEQFF